These 19 T cell receptor beta chains came from one sample sequenced in a study of PD-1 and CTLA-4 blockade in melanoma. Profiling relied on immunoSEQ multiplex PCR, and the TCRdb table lists in-frame clones only, not all of them. This table holds 15,000 to 20,000 clones, about 69% found once. The sample in question was CD8+ T cells from peripheral blood, obtained before anti-PD-1 treatment. The receptors were gathered from a human donor with melanoma.

The chain employs TRBV5-1 and TRBJ2-7, with D perhaps matching TRBD1 or TRBD2 (5 bases each). Trimming removed 5 bases at V and 4 bases at J, with 13 bases between. This CDR3 has 13 residues. Germline CDR1 SGHRS, CDR2 YFSETQ. The CDR3, as DNA: TGCGCCAGCAGTCCCCGAGGGGATTACGAGCAGTACTTC. Its protein product is CASSPRGDYEQYF.

The V call is TRBV7-9, the J call TRBJ2-6; perhaps TRBD1 as D (5 bases). Germline CDR1 reads SEHNR; CDR2 reads FQNEAQ (reference sequence). The CDR3 spans 16 residues. V was shortened by 3 bases and J by 2 bases, with 11 bases between the two germline ends. The CDR3: CASSLGAGTGANVLTF. CDR3 DNA: TGTGCCAGCAGCTTGGGCGCAGGGACTGGGGCCAACGTCCTGACTTTC.

The CDR3 loop reads CASSQAAGGTDTQYF. The CDR3 DNA follows: TGCGCCAGCAGCCAGGCAGCAGGGGGCACAGATACGCAGTATTTT. The chain combines TRBV4-1 with TRBJ2-3; weak D call: TRBD1 (6 bases). Germline V gene lookup returns CDR1 MGHRA and CDR2 YSYEKL. The CDR3 sequence is 15 residues long. V was trimmed by 3 bases and J by 1 base, leaving 11 bases between them.

There are a few counts of this clone. V usage is TRBV2 and J usage is TRBJ2-1; D possibly uses TRBD1 or TRBD2 (5 bases each). Germline CDR1 SNHLY, CDR2 FYNNEI. CDR3 length: 14 residues. Trimming took 2 bases from V and 5 from J, leaving 10 bases between them. The CDR3 here is CASSERDRHNEQFF. CDR3 nucleotides: TGTGCCAGCAGTGAAAGGGACCGGCACAATGAGCAGTTCTTC.

The V call is TRBV4-1, the J call TRBJ2-7; TRBD1 matches 8 bases. V lost 0 bases, J lost 2 bases, and 3 bases stayed unmatched. This CDR3 is built from 15 residues. Looked up from germline, CDR1 is MGHRA and CDR2 is YSYEKL. CDR3 bases: TGCGCCAGCAGCCAAGAAAAGACAGGGGCCTACGAGCAGTACTTC. Protein sequence: CASSQEKTGAYEQYF.

The CDR3 sequence: CASSHLDSQETQYF. CDR3 nucleotides: TGTGCCAGCAGCCATTTGGACTCACAAGAGACCCAGTACTTC. This chain connects TRBV14 to TRBJ2-5, with D possibly being TRBD2 (5 bases). Germline assignment: CDR1 SGHDN and CDR2 FVKESK. The CDR3 runs to 14 residues. V was cut by 3 bases and J by 2 bases, with 10 bases left in between.

The chain combines TRBV4-1 with TRBJ2-7; 8 bases fit TRBD1. The CDR3 has 15 amino acids. Germline V lookup: CDR1 MGHRA, CDR2 YSYEKL. The junction had 7 bases not matched to a gene; V was cut back by 4 bases and J by 2 bases. The CDR3, as DNA: TGCGCCAGCAGCCTAGGGGGGACAGGAACCTACGAGCAGTACTTC. Translating gives CASSLGGTGTYEQYF.

The J gene is TRBJ1-6, the V gene TRBV9; 7 bases map to TRBD1. The germline V gene encodes CDR1 SGDLS and CDR2 YYNGEE. The CDR3 runs to 14 residues. V lost 3 bases to trimming and J lost 8 bases; unmatched junction nucleotides: 5. This chain's CDR3 is CASSEGTDYSPLHF. Here the CDR3 DNA reads TGTGCCAGCAGCGAGGGGACAGACTATTCACCCCTCCACTTT.

This chain uses TRBV27 with TRBJ2-1, with 11 positions matching TRBD2. V lost 5 bases and J lost 3; bases outside the gene matches: 6. The length of the CDR3 is 16 residues. Germline assignment: CDR1 MNHEY and CDR2 SMNVEV (reference sequence). The CDR3 region is CASSLGLAEVYNEQFF. Here the CDR3 DNA reads TGTGCCAGCAGTCTGGGACTAGCGGAAGTCTACAATGAGCAGTTCTTC.

The chain couples TRBV15 to TRBJ2-1, with TRBD1 matching over 8 bases. CDR3 length: 15 amino acids. Germline CDR1 is LNHNV and CDR2 is YYDKDF (reference sequence). V dropped 4 bases and J dropped 4; count of bases not matched to a gene: 6. The CDR3 sequence is CATSKDRGLYNEQFF. The CDR3 coding sequence is TGTGCCACCAGCAAAGACAGGGGTTTATACAATGAGCAGTTCTTC.

This chain connects TRBV11-1 to TRBJ2-7, with TRBD1 matching 8 bases. Germline trimming cut 5 bases from V and 6 bases from J; bases unmatched to any gene: 3. The CDR3 is 12 amino acids. Germline values: CDR1 SGHAT, CDR2 FQDESV (reference sequence). The CDR3 sequence is CASSLQGGEQYF. CDR3 nucleotides: TGTGCCAGCAGCCTACAGGGGGGCGAGCAGTACTTC. Drawing the rest from reference TRBV11-1 and TRBJ2-7, the complete variable domain is EAEVAQSPRYKITEKSQAVAFWCDPISGHATLYWYRQILGQGPELLVQFQDESVVDDSQLPKDRFSAERLKGVDSTLKIQPAELGDSAMYLCASSLQGGEQYFGPGTRLTVT.

This rearrangement joins TRBV12-3 or TRBV12-4 to TRBJ2-1; TRBD2 might be the D (6 bases). The CDR3 has 12 residues. Trimming left V 5 bases short and J 5 bases short, with 7 bases between. CDR3: CASSRTNNEQFF. In nucleotides, the CDR3 is TGTGCCAGCAGTCGGACTAACAATGAGCAGTTCTTC.

The CDR3 DNA is TGTGCTAGTGGTTTAGGAAACACCATATATTTT. Translating it yields CASGLGNTIYF. V is TRBV12-5 and J is TRBJ1-3; D is undetermined. Trimming took off 3 bases at V and 4 bases at J, with 1 base between the two ends. The CDR3 is 11 residues long. CDR1 LGHNT and CDR2 FRNRAP come from the germline V gene.

The J gene is TRBJ1-1, the V gene TRBV29-1; no definite D call. The CDR3 contains 11 residues. The V and J ends lost 4 bases and 2 bases respectively, with 5 bases between them. Germline lookup yields CDR1 SQVTM and CDR2 ANQGSEA. The CDR3 region is CSVGENTEAFF. The DNA for the CDR3 is TGCAGCGTTGGTGAAAACACTGAAGCTTTCTTT. The full variable domain, completed using reference TRBV29-1 and TRBJ1-1, is SAVISQKPSRDICQRGTSLTIQCQVDSQVTMMFWYRQQPGQSLTLIATANQGSEATYESGFVIDKFPISRPNLTFSTLTVSNMSPEDSSIYLCSVGENTEAFFGQGTRLTVV.

This clone is a singleton in its sample. V usage is TRBV5-4 and J usage is TRBJ2-7; TRBD1 is a possible D gene (7 bases). Per germline, CDR1 SGHNT and CDR2 YYREEE (reference sequence). This CDR3 is 15 amino acids long. Deletions cut 4 bases from V and 1 base from J, with 15 bases between. CDR3: CASSRGQGESYEQYF. CDR3 coding DNA: TGTGCCAGCAGCCGGGGGCAGGGGGAATCCTACGAGCAGTACTTC.

J is TRBJ2-7 and V is TRBV11-3, with D uncertain. V was shortened by 0 bases and J by 3 bases, with 6 bases between the two germline ends. The CDR3 runs to 13 residues. Germline V gene sequence: CDR1 SGHNT, CDR2 YENEEA. DNA for the CDR3: TGTGCCAGCAGCTTAGATCCCGGCTACGAGCAGTACTTC. Translation: CASSLDPGYEQYF.

V usage is TRBV7-6 and J usage is TRBJ2-1; D might be TRBD2 (5 bases). The germline CDR1 and CDR2 sequences are SGHVS and FNYEAQ. Deletions cut 2 bases from V and 6 bases from J, with 17 bases between. The CDR3 loop spans 16 amino acids. DNA for the CDR3: TGTGCCAGCAGCTTATATAAGGTGGAGGCTGGCAATGAGCAGTTCTTC. It codes for CASSLYKVEAGNEQFF.

This clone is medium-sized within its sample. The V call is TRBV4-2, the J call TRBJ2-7; TRBD2 agrees at 7 bases. The V segment lost 1 base and the J segment 2 bases; nucleotides outside the gene matches: 2. Germline V CDR1 and CDR2: LGHNA, YNFKEQ. The CDR3 is 14 residues long. The CDR3 loop is CASSQVSGTYEQYF. CDR3 coding DNA: TGTGCCAGCAGCCAAGTAAGCGGGACCTACGAGCAGTACTTC.

The chain combines TRBV29-1 with TRBJ2-7, with a possible D match to TRBD1 (5 bases). Trimming took 7 bases from V and 4 from J, leaving 17 bases between them. This CDR3 has 13 amino acids. Per the germline V gene, CDR1 is SQVTM and CDR2 is ANQGSEA. CDR3 sequence reads: CSAKGGHWYEQYF. As DNA, the CDR3 is TGCAGCGCCAAGGGTGGACACTGGTACGAGCAGTACTTC.